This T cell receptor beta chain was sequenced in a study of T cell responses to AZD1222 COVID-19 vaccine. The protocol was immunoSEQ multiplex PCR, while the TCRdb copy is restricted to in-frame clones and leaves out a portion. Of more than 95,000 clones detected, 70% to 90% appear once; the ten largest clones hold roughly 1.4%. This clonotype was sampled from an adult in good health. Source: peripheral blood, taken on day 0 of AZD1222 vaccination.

CDR3 sequence: CASSSIGGTGGRDGYTF. The DNA of the CDR3 is TGTGCCAGCAGTTCTATTGGGGGGACAGGGGGCAGGGATGGCTACACCTTC. The rearrangement uses TRBV28 and TRBJ1-2; TRBD1 matches 12 bases. Trimming at V came to 4 bases and at J to 6 bases, leaving 12 bases not matched to a gene. The germline CDR1 and CDR2 sequences are MDHEN and SYDVKM. This CDR3 region has 17 residues.